The clone carrying this T cell receptor (beta chain) turned up a few times. This record belongs to a study of blood T cells in healthy people across ages. A second roughly 6 to 12 cycle PCR used barcoded and J-beta primers. TCRdb analysed the 5' RACE reads with MiXCR anew, one entry per CDR3 protein. Of 790,000 or so distinct CDR3 sequences in the sample, 56% were seen once. The CDR3 has 19 amino acids. Germline V gene sequence: CDR1 DFQATT, CDR2 SNEGSKA (reference sequence). Trimming took 6 bases from V and 5 from J; bases not matched to a gene: 20. Sequencing used blood. This rearrangement joins TRBV20-1 to TRBJ2-3, with TRBD2 matching 13 bases. This receptor was identified in a middle-aged man in good health. Here the CDR3 DNA reads TGCAGTGCCGATGGCCCGGGACTAGCGGGATCCTGGTTTGTAGATACGCAGTATTTT. Its translation: CSADGPGLAGSWFVDTQYF.